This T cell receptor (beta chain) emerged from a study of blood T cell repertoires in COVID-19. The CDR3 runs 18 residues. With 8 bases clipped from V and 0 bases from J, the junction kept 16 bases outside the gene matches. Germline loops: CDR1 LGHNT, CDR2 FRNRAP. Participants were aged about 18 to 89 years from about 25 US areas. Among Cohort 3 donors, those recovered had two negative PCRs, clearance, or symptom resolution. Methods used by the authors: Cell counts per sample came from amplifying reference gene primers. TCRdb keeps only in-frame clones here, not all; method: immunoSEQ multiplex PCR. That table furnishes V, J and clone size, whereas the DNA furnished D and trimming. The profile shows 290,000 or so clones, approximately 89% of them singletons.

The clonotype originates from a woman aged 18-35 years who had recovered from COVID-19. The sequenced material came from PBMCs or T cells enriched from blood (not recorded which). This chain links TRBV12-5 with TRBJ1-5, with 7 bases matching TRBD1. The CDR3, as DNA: TGTGCTAGTTCCTTTAGCCACGAGGGGGCTGATAGCAATCAGCCCCAGCATTTT. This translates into CASSFSHEGADSNQPQHF.